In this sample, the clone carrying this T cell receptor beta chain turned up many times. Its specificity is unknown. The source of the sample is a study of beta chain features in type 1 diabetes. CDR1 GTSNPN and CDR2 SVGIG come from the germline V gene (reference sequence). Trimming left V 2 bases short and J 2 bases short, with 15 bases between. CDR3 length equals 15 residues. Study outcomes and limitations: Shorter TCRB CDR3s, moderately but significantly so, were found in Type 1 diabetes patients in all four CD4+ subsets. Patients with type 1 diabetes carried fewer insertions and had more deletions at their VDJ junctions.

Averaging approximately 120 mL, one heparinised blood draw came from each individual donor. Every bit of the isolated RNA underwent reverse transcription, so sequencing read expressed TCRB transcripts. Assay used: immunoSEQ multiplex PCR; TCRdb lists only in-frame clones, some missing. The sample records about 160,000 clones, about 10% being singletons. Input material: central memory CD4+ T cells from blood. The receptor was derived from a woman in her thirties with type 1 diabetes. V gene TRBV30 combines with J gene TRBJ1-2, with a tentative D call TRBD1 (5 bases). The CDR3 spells CAWSPRTMGNYGYTF. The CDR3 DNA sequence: TGTGCCTGGAGTCCCCGGACAATGGGAAACTATGGCTACACCTTC.